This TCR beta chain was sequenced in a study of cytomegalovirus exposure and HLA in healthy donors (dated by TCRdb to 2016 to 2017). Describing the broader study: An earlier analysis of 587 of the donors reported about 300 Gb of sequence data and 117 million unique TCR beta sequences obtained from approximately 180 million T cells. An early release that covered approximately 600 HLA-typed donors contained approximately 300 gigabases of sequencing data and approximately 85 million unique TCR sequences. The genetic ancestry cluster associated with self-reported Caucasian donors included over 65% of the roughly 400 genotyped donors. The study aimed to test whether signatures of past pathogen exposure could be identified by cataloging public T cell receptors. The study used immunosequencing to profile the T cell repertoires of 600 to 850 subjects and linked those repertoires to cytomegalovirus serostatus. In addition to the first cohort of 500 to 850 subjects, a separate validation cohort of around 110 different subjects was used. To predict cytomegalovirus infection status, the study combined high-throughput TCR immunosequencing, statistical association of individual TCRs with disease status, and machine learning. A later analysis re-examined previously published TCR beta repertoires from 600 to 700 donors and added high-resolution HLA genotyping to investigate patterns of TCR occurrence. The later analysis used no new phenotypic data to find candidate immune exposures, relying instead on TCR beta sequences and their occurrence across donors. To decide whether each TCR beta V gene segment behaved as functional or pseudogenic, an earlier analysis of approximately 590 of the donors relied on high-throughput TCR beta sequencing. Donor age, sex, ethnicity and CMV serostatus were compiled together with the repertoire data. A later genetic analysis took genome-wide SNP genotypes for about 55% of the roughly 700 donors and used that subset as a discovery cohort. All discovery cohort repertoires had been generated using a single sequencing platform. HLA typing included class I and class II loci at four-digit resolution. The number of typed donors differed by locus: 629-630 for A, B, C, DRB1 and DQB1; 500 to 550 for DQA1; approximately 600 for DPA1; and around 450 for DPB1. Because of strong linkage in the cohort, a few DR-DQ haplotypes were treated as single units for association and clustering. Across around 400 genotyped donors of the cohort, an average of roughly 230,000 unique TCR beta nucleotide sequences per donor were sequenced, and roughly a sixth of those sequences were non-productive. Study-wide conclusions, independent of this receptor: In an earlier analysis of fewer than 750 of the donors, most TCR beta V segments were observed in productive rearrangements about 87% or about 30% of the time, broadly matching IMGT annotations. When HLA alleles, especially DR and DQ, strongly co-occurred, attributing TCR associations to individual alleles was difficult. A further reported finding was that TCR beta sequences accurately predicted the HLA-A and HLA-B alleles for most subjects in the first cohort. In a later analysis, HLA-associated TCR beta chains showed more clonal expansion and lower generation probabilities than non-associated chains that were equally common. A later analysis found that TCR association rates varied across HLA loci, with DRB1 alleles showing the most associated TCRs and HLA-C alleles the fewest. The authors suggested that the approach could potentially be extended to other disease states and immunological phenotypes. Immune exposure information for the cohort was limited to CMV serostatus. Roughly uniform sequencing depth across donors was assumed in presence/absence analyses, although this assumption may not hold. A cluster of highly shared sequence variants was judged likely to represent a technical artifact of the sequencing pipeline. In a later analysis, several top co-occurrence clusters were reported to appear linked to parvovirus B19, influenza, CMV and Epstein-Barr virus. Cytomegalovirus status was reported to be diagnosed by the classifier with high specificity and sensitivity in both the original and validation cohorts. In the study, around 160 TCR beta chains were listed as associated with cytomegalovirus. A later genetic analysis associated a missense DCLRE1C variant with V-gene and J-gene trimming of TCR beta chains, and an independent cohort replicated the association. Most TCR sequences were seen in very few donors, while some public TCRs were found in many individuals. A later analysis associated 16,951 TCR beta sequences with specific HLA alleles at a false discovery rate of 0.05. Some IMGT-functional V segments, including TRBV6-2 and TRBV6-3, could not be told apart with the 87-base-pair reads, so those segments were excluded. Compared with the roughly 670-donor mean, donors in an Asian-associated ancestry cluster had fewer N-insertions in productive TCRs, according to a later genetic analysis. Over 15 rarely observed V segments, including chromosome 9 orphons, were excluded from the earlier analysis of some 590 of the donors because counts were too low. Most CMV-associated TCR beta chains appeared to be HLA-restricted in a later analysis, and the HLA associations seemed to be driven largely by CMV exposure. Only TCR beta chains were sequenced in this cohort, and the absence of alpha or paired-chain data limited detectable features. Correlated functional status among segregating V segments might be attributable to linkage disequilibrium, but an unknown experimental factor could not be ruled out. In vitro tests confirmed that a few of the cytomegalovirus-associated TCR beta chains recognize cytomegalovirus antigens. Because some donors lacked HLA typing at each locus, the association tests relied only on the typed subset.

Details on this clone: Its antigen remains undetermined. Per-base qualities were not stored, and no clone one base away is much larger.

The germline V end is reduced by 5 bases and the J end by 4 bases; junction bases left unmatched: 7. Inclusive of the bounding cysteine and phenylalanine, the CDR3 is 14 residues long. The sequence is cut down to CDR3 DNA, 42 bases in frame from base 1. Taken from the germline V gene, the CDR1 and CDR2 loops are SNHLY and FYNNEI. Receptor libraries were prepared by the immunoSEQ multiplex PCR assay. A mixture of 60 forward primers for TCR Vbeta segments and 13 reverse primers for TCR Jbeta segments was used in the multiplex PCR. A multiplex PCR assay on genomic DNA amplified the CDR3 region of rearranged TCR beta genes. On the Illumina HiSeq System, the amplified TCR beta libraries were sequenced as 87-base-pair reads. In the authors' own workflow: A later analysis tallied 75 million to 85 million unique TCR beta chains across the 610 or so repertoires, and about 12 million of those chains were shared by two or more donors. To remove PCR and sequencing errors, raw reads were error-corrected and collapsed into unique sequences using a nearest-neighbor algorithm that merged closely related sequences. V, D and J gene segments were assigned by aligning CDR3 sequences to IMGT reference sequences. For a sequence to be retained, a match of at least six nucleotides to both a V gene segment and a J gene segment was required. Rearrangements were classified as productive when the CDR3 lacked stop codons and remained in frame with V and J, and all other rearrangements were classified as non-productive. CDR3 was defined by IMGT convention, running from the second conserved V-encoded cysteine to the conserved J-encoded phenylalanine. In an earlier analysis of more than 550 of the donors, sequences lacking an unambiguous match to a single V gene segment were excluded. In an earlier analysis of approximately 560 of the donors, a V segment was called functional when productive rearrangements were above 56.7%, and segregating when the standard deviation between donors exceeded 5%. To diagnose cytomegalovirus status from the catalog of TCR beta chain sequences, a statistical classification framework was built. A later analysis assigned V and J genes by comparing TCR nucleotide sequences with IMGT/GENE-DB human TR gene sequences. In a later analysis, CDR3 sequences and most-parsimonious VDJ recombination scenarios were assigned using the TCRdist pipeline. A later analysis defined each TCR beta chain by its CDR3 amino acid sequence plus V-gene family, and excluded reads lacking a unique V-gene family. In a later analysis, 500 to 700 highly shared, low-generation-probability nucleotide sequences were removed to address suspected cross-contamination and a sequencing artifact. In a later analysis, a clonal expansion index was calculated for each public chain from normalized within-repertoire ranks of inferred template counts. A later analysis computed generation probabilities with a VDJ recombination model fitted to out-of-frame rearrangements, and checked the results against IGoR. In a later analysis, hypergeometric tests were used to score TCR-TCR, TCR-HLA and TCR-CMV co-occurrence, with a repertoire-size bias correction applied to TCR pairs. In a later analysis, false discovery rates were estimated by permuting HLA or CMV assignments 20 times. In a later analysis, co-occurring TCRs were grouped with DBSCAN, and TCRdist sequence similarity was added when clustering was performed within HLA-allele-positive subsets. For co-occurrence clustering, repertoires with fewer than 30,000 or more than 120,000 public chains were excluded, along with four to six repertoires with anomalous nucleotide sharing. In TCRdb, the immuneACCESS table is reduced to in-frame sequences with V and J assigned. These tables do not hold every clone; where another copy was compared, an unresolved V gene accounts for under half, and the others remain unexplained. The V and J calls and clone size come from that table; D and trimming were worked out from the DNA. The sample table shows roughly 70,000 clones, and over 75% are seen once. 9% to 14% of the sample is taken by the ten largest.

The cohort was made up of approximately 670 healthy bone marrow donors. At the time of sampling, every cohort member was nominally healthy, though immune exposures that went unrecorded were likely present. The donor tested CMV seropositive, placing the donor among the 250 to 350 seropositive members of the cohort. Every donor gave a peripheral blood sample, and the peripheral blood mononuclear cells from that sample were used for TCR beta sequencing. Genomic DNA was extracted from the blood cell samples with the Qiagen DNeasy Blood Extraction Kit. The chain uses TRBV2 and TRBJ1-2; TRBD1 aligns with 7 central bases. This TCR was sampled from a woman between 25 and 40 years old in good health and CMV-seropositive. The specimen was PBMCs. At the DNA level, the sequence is TGTGCCAGCAGTTTCGGACAGGTGACCTATGGCTACACCTTC. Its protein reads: CASSFGQVTYGYTF.